Listed below are T cell receptor beta chains from one sample, sequenced in a study of T cells in Graves' hyperthyroidism and ophthalmopathy. Via MiXCR, TCRdb re-called the multiplex PCR reads, giving one row per CDR3 protein. The table includes about 420,000 distinct CDR3 sequences, more than 15% detected once. The sequenced sample was blood. The receptors were sampled from a woman aged 18-29 years with Graves' hyperthyroidism. Each CDR3 is given without its conserved first and last residue. Fields, in order: V gene, J gene, D gene, CDR3 protein. A D gene is named only where the DNA matches it firmly.

>TRBV6-1|TRBJ2-5|TRBD1
ASSEGQGASQETQY
>TRBV6-5|TRBJ2-2|NA
ASSYSSGHGELF
>TRBV11-1|TRBJ2-7|TRBD1
ASSYDRGSYEQY
>TRBV20-1|TRBJ1-5|TRBD1
SARMGQGKLGQPQH
>TRBV7-9|TRBJ2-3|NA
ASSLYVDTQY
>TRBV5-5|TRBJ2-7|NA
ASSLGARKGSYEQY
>TRBV3-1|TRBJ2-1|NA
ASSQGRLAGTGNEQF
>TRBV20-1|TRBJ2-7|NA
SARRGGLPGGQY
>TRBV30|TRBJ1-2|TRBD1
ASTPGTVYGYT
>TRBV30|TRBJ2-7|NA
AALGPGRNEQY
>TRBV5-6|TRBJ1-2|NA
ASSLGSIRYFSGYT
>TRBV30|TRBJ1-2|TRBD1
ASGQVNYGYT
>TRBV11-2|TRBJ2-7|TRBD2
ASSNGAGGHYEQY
>TRBV7-8|TRBJ1-3|NA
ASSLEGRTSGNTIY
>TRBV20-1|TRBJ2-5|TRBD1
SAGGSETGVVETQY
>TRBV6-1|TRBJ2-6|NA
ASDRPGANVLT
>TRBV5-5|TRBJ1-4|NA
ASSLHTTNEKLF
>TRBV7-2|TRBJ2-1|NA
ASSLQRNEQF
>TRBV19|TRBJ2-1|NA
ASSIGGYYNEQF
>TRBV4-1|TRBJ2-4|NA
ASSQVEQSKNIQY
>TRBV5-1|TRBJ2-7|NA
ASSLLVGPDEQY
>TRBV11-2|TRBJ2-2|NA
ASSLIRSPGELF
>TRBV12-3/TRBV12-4|TRBJ2-3|NA
ASGSTDTQY
>TRBV4-1|TRBJ1-2|TRBD1
ASSQVLRFFAKTGNYGYT
>TRBV6-1|TRBJ1-1|TRBD1
ASSQIGTVNTEAF
>TRBV5-6|TRBJ2-3|NA
ASSLQGDTQY
>TRBV19|TRBJ2-3|TRBD1
ASSIGTVLPTDTQY
>TRBV27|TRBJ1-2|NA
ASSPTASHPPTDGYT
>TRBV28|TRBJ2-5|TRBD2
ASSPLGLAGGVTQY
>TRBV5-6|TRBJ2-2|NA
ASSPQRGEVQLTGELF
>TRBV28|TRBJ1-4|NA
ASSPLGKETNEKLF
>TRBV27|TRBJ1-5|TRBD1
ASSLGQGTQPQH
>TRBV11-2|TRBJ2-3|TRBD2
ASSLLLVAGSTDTQY
>TRBV27|TRBJ1-1|NA
ASSTLGGVNSNTEAF
>TRBV7-9|TRBJ1-1|NA
ASSAGGGGTEAF
>TRBV7-9|TRBJ2-7|NA
ASSQAGAYNEQY
>TRBV5-5|TRBJ1-5|NA
ASSLGLSSNQPQH
>TRBV3-1|TRBJ1-3|NA
ASSQGVGNTIY
>TRBV7-2|TRBJ1-2|TRBD1
ASSPTGGAGYGYT
>TRBV11-3|TRBJ2-3|NA
ASSHLRDTYLTDTQY
>TRBV20-1|TRBJ2-7|NA
SAQGGSYEQY
>TRBV29-1|TRBJ2-7|NA
SVELDHEQY
>TRBV9|TRBJ2-2|NA
ASSVAGNLNTGELF
>TRBV12-3/TRBV12-4|TRBJ2-3|NA
ASSLSSGYHTDTQY
>TRBV27|TRBJ1-6|TRBD1
ASSKRDRGKRPLH
>TRBV6-5|TRBJ2-5|TRBD1
ASSYRQGETQY
>TRBV4-3|TRBJ2-5|TRBD2
ASSQGGLAGGPYQETQY
>TRBV4-2|TRBJ2-7|NA
ASSQGPQGGGNEQY
>TRBV12-3/TRBV12-4|TRBJ2-1|TRBD2
ASSLEDREALTIVGTTNEQF
>TRBV9|TRBJ2-7|TRBD2
ASSVGGGSNSYEQY
>TRBV2|TRBJ2-4|TRBD1
ASSRDRADIQY
>TRBV12-3/TRBV12-4|TRBJ1-4|TRBD1
ASRQGANEKLF
>TRBV3-1|TRBJ2-5|TRBD1
ASSQRDRELEETQY
>TRBV6-1|TRBJ2-7|NA
ASSSPADDEQY